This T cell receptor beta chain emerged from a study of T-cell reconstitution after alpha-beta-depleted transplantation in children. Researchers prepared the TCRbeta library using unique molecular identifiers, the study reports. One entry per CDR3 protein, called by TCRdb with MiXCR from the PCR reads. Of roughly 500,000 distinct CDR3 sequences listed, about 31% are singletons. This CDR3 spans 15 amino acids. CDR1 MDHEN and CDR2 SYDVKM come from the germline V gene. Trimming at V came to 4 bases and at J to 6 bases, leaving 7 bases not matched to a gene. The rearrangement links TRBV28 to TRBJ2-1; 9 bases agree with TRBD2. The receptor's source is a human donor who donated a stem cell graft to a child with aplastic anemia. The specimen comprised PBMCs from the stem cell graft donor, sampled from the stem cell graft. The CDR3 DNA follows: TGTGCCAGCAGTTCTTGGCGGGAGGGCCGCAATGAGCAGTTCTTC. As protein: CASSSWREGRNEQFF.